A selection of T cell receptor beta chains follows, all from one sample in a study of CD8+CD57+ T cells in acquired aplastic anemia. A single record per CDR3 protein comes from TCRdb applying MiXCR to the reads. The data contain 400,000 to 600,000 distinct CDR3 sequences, roughly 34% of them seen just once; the ten biggest clones take up approximately 0.82%. The sample comprised sorted CD4+, CD8+, or CD8+CD57+ T cells (not recorded which) from PBMCs. These receptors all stem from a human donor with aplastic anemia. CDR3s include the opening cysteine and the closing phenylalanine or tryptophan. Fields, in order: D gene, clone size, J gene, V gene, CDR3 DNA, CDR3 protein. The D gene is left open where the match is weak. For some rows the clone size is stated as once, few or many, or as a class when expanded; others skip it.

d_gene: -
abundance: -
j_gene: TRBJ2-7
v_gene: TRBV6-1
CDR3nt: TGTGCCAGCAGGTCAACAGGGACCAGCTACGAGCAGTACTTC
CDR3aa: CASRSTGTSYEQYF

d_gene: -
abundance: -
j_gene: TRBJ2-4
v_gene: TRBV11-2
CDR3nt: TGTGCCAGCAGCTCAGGTCGGACAAAAGAAAAAAACATTCAGTACTTC
CDR3aa: CASSSGRTKEKNIQYF

d_gene: -
abundance: many
j_gene: TRBJ1-5
v_gene: TRBV9
CDR3nt: TGTGCCAGCAGCGTATCCTGGGATCAGCCCCAGCATTTT
CDR3aa: CASSVSWDQPQHF

d_gene: -
abundance: -
j_gene: TRBJ1-6
v_gene: TRBV12-3/TRBV12-4
CDR3nt: TGTGCCAGCAGTTTAGACAGCCCTAATTCACCCTTCCACTTT
CDR3aa: CASSLDSPNSPFHF

d_gene: -
abundance: many
j_gene: TRBJ1-6
v_gene: TRBV9
CDR3nt: TGTGCCAGCAGCGTCGACAGCGACTATAATTCACCCCTCCACTTT
CDR3aa: CASSVDSDYNSPLHF

d_gene: -
abundance: many
j_gene: TRBJ1-2
v_gene: TRBV29-1
CDR3nt: TGCAGCGTTATAACAGGGTATGGCTACACCTTC
CDR3aa: CSVITGYGYTF

d_gene: -
abundance: many
j_gene: TRBJ2-7
v_gene: TRBV7-8
CDR3nt: TGTGCCAGCAGCTTAATCCGGAGCTCCTACGAGCAGTACTTC
CDR3aa: CASSLIRSSYEQYF

d_gene: -
abundance: -
j_gene: TRBJ1-2
v_gene: TRBV29-1
CDR3nt: TGCAGCCCAGGCCAGGGGCTCTATGGCTACACCTTC
CDR3aa: CSPGQGLYGYTF

d_gene: -
abundance: many
j_gene: TRBJ2-3
v_gene: TRBV2
CDR3nt: TGTGCCAGCAGTGTCATCGGGGGCCGTAGGACAGATACGCAGTATTTT
CDR3aa: CASSVIGGRRTDTQYF

d_gene: TRBD1
abundance: few
j_gene: TRBJ1-1
v_gene: TRBV7-3
CDR3nt: TGTGCCAGCAGCTTAACCCCTAACAGGGGCGGAACTGAAGCTTTCTTT
CDR3aa: CASSLTPNRGGTEAFF

d_gene: -
abundance: -
j_gene: TRBJ1-2
v_gene: TRBV25-1
CDR3nt: TGTGCCAGCAGTGAAAATGGGGGGGGCGTGAATGGCTACACCTTC
CDR3aa: CASSENGGGVNGYTF

d_gene: TRBD2
abundance: many
j_gene: TRBJ2-7
v_gene: TRBV29-1
CDR3nt: TGCAGCGTTGAAGTTCTAGCGGGATCCTTTAACCAGTACTTC
CDR3aa: CSVEVLAGSFNQYF

d_gene: TRBD1
abundance: -
j_gene: TRBJ2-1
v_gene: TRBV2
CDR3nt: TGTGCCAGCAGGACTCACAGGGGGCGCGGTAATGAGCAGTTCTTC
CDR3aa: CASRTHRGRGNEQFF

d_gene: -
abundance: -
j_gene: TRBJ1-5
v_gene: TRBV19
CDR3nt: TGTGCCAGTAGTCGACAGGAGATTAGCAATCAGCATTTT
CDR3aa: CASSRQEISNQHF

d_gene: -
abundance: -
j_gene: TRBJ1-2
v_gene: TRBV5-4
CDR3nt: TGTGCCAGCAGCTCGGGGGACACCCTCGGCTATGGCTACACCTTC
CDR3aa: CASSSGDTLGYGYTF

d_gene: TRBD1
abundance: many
j_gene: TRBJ1-1
v_gene: TRBV10-2
CDR3nt: TGCGCCAGCAACGAGGGGGACAGAAACACTGAAGCTTTCTTT
CDR3aa: CASNEGDRNTEAFF

d_gene: -
abundance: many
j_gene: TRBJ2-2
v_gene: TRBV10-3
CDR3nt: TGTGCCATCAGACGTGGCCCCGGGGAGCTGTTTTTT
CDR3aa: CAIRRGPGELFF

d_gene: -
abundance: -
j_gene: TRBJ2-5
v_gene: TRBV20-1
CDR3nt: TGCAGTGCCAGCAGCCCACGTGGCGTAGAGACCCAGTACTTC
CDR3aa: CSASSPRGVETQYF

d_gene: -
abundance: many
j_gene: TRBJ1-2
v_gene: TRBV2
CDR3nt: TGTGCCAGCTCAGGTGAAGGGGCCTCTGGCTACACCTTC
CDR3aa: CASSGEGASGYTF

d_gene: TRBD2
abundance: few
j_gene: TRBJ2-7
v_gene: TRBV11-2
CDR3nt: TGTGCCAGCAGCTTAGAAGGGACTAGCGGGTCCTACGAGCAGTACTTC
CDR3aa: CASSLEGTSGSYEQYF

d_gene: TRBD1
abundance: -
j_gene: TRBJ2-1
v_gene: TRBV2
CDR3nt: TGTGCCAGCAGCCACGACAGGGGGGAGCAGTTCTTC
CDR3aa: CASSHDRGEQFF

d_gene: -
abundance: few
j_gene: TRBJ1-5
v_gene: TRBV7-2
CDR3nt: TGTGCCTGGAGTACCAGGGGACCCAATCAGCCCCAGCATTTT
CDR3aa: CAWSTRGPNQPQHF

d_gene: -
abundance: few
j_gene: TRBJ1-4
v_gene: TRBV5-1
CDR3nt: TGCGCCAGCGGACCAGGGGCAACTAATGAAAAACTGTTTTTT
CDR3aa: CASGPGATNEKLFF

d_gene: -
abundance: -
j_gene: TRBJ2-7
v_gene: TRBV20-1
CDR3nt: TGCAGTGCGGGTCCCGGGACGCCTTCCTACGAGCAGTACTTC
CDR3aa: CSAGPGTPSYEQYF

d_gene: -
abundance: few
j_gene: TRBJ2-1
v_gene: TRBV15
CDR3nt: TGTGCCACCAGCAGAGATCTCCCGGTTGTAGGTGGTGCAATTGGGCAGTTCTTC
CDR3aa: CATSRDLPVVGGAIGQFF

d_gene: -
abundance: many
j_gene: TRBJ2-1
v_gene: TRBV14
CDR3nt: TGTGCCAGCAGCCAAGTCGGCGACAATGAGCAGTTCTTC
CDR3aa: CASSQVGDNEQFF

d_gene: TRBD1
abundance: few
j_gene: TRBJ1-2
v_gene: TRBV4-2
CDR3nt: TGTGCCAGCAGCCATCCCAGACAGGGAGGCAACTATGGCTACACCTTC
CDR3aa: CASSHPRQGGNYGYTF

d_gene: TRBD1
abundance: -
j_gene: TRBJ1-1
v_gene: TRBV6-1
CDR3nt: TGTGCCAGCATGACAGGGGGTTTGAACACTGAAGCTTTCTTT
CDR3aa: CASMTGGLNTEAFF

d_gene: TRBD2
abundance: many
j_gene: TRBJ2-7
v_gene: TRBV4-2
CDR3nt: TGTGCCAGCAGCCAGGCGGGAGCGTACGAGCAGTACTTC
CDR3aa: CASSQAGAYEQYF

d_gene: TRBD2
abundance: many
j_gene: TRBJ2-7
v_gene: TRBV6-1
CDR3nt: TGTGCCAGCCGACGGACTAGCGAGTACGAGCAGTACTTC
CDR3aa: CASRRTSEYEQYF

d_gene: TRBD2
abundance: -
j_gene: TRBJ2-7
v_gene: TRBV20-1
CDR3nt: TGCAGTGCCACCGACGGGGGGTCTACCTACGAGCAGTACTTC
CDR3aa: CSATDGGSTYEQYF

d_gene: TRBD2
abundance: -
j_gene: TRBJ2-1
v_gene: TRBV20-1
CDR3nt: TGCAGTGCTAGTTCTAGCGGGGAATACAATGAGCAGTTCTTC
CDR3aa: CSASSSGEYNEQFF

d_gene: TRBD1
abundance: few
j_gene: TRBJ2-7
v_gene: TRBV7-3
CDR3nt: TGTGCCAGCAGCCTGACAGGGTTACCCTACGAGCAGTACTTC
CDR3aa: CASSLTGLPYEQYF

d_gene: -
abundance: many
j_gene: TRBJ1-1
v_gene: TRBV2
CDR3nt: TGTGCCAGCGGCATTACCGACACTGAAGCTTTCTTT
CDR3aa: CASGITDTEAFF

d_gene: -
abundance: -
j_gene: TRBJ2-6
v_gene: TRBV19
CDR3nt: TGTGCCAGTGGTATCGGGGGTGGGGCCAACGTCCTGACTTTC
CDR3aa: CASGIGGGANVLTF

d_gene: -
abundance: many
j_gene: TRBJ2-2
v_gene: TRBV9
CDR3nt: TGTGCCAGCAGCCCCCTAGGCGGGGAGCTGTTTTTT
CDR3aa: CASSPLGGELFF

d_gene: -
abundance: -
j_gene: TRBJ2-7
v_gene: TRBV13
CDR3nt: TGTGCCAGCGCCAGTTTGGGGGACGGATTCTACGAGCAGTACTTC
CDR3aa: CASASLGDGFYEQYF

d_gene: -
abundance: many
j_gene: TRBJ2-7
v_gene: TRBV7-2
CDR3nt: TGTGCCAGCAGCTTATCAGTGGGAAGCTCCTACGAGCAGTACTTC
CDR3aa: CASSLSVGSSYEQYF

d_gene: -
abundance: many
j_gene: TRBJ1-1
v_gene: TRBV20-1
CDR3nt: TGCAGTGCAACAGCGCGGGGTGAAGCTTTCTTT
CDR3aa: CSATARGEAFF

d_gene: TRBD1
abundance: once
j_gene: TRBJ1-5
v_gene: TRBV10-3
CDR3nt: TGTGCCACCCGACAGGGAGGCAATCAGCCCCAGCATTTT
CDR3aa: CATRQGGNQPQHF

d_gene: -
abundance: many
j_gene: TRBJ1-6
v_gene: TRBV9
CDR3nt: TGTGCCAGCAGCGTAGAAACGGCACGGGATTCACCCCTCCACTTT
CDR3aa: CASSVETARDSPLHF

d_gene: -
abundance: -
j_gene: TRBJ1-3
v_gene: TRBV11-2
CDR3nt: TGTGCCAGCAGCTTACAGGGAAGCTCTGGAAACACCATATATTTT
CDR3aa: CASSLQGSSGNTIYF

d_gene: -
abundance: many
j_gene: TRBJ1-1
v_gene: TRBV29-1
CDR3nt: TGCAGCGTTGAAGGACCCTACACTGAAGCTTTCTTT
CDR3aa: CSVEGPYTEAFF

d_gene: -
abundance: -
j_gene: TRBJ2-7
v_gene: TRBV25-1
CDR3nt: TGTGCCAGCAGTGATCGGCAGGGAGTCCGCGAGCAGTACTTC
CDR3aa: CASSDRQGVREQYF

d_gene: TRBD2
abundance: few
j_gene: TRBJ2-3
v_gene: TRBV15
CDR3nt: TGTGCCACCAGCAGAATTGATACTAGCGGGGGGGCTCGAGATACGCAGTATTTT
CDR3aa: CATSRIDTSGGARDTQYF

d_gene: -
abundance: -
j_gene: TRBJ1-1
v_gene: TRBV6-2/TRBV6-3
CDR3nt: TGTGCCAGCAATTGGGACCCTCCCACTGAAGCTTTCTTT
CDR3aa: CASNWDPPTEAFF

d_gene: TRBD1
abundance: few
j_gene: TRBJ1-2
v_gene: TRBV29-1
CDR3nt: TGCAGCGTTGGGCAGGGGGAGCCTGGAAACACCTTC
CDR3aa: CSVGQGEPGNTF

d_gene: -
abundance: -
j_gene: TRBJ1-2
v_gene: TRBV2
CDR3nt: TGTGCCAGCAGTGACGCAGCCGTTGGTCATGGCTACACCTTC
CDR3aa: CASSDAAVGHGYTF

d_gene: -
abundance: many
j_gene: TRBJ1-1
v_gene: TRBV10-3
CDR3nt: TGTGCCATCAGTGAGCTGGGGGTAACGGACACTGAAGCTTTCTTT
CDR3aa: CAISELGVTDTEAFF

d_gene: -
abundance: -
j_gene: TRBJ1-2
v_gene: TRBV29-1
CDR3nt: TGCAGCGGGACCCAGAATCCTCCCTATGGCTACACCTTC
CDR3aa: CSGTQNPPYGYTF

d_gene: TRBD2
abundance: -
j_gene: TRBJ2-1
v_gene: TRBV6-1
CDR3nt: TGTGCCAGCAGCGCCCAGACTAGCGGGAGCGATGAGCAGTTCTTC
CDR3aa: CASSAQTSGSDEQFF

d_gene: TRBD1
abundance: -
j_gene: TRBJ1-1
v_gene: TRBV9
CDR3nt: TGTGCCAGCAGCACTAGACAGGGGGCCCCGGAAGCTTTCTTT
CDR3aa: CASSTRQGAPEAFF

d_gene: TRBD1
abundance: many
j_gene: TRBJ1-2
v_gene: TRBV9
CDR3nt: TGTGCCAGCAGCGCGCCCGAAGGACAGGGCTATGGCTACACCTTC
CDR3aa: CASSAPEGQGYGYTF

d_gene: -
abundance: -
j_gene: TRBJ2-5
v_gene: TRBV5-5
CDR3nt: TGTGCCAGCAGCTTGATTTGGCAGTTACAAGAGACCCAGTACTTC
CDR3aa: CASSLIWQLQETQYF